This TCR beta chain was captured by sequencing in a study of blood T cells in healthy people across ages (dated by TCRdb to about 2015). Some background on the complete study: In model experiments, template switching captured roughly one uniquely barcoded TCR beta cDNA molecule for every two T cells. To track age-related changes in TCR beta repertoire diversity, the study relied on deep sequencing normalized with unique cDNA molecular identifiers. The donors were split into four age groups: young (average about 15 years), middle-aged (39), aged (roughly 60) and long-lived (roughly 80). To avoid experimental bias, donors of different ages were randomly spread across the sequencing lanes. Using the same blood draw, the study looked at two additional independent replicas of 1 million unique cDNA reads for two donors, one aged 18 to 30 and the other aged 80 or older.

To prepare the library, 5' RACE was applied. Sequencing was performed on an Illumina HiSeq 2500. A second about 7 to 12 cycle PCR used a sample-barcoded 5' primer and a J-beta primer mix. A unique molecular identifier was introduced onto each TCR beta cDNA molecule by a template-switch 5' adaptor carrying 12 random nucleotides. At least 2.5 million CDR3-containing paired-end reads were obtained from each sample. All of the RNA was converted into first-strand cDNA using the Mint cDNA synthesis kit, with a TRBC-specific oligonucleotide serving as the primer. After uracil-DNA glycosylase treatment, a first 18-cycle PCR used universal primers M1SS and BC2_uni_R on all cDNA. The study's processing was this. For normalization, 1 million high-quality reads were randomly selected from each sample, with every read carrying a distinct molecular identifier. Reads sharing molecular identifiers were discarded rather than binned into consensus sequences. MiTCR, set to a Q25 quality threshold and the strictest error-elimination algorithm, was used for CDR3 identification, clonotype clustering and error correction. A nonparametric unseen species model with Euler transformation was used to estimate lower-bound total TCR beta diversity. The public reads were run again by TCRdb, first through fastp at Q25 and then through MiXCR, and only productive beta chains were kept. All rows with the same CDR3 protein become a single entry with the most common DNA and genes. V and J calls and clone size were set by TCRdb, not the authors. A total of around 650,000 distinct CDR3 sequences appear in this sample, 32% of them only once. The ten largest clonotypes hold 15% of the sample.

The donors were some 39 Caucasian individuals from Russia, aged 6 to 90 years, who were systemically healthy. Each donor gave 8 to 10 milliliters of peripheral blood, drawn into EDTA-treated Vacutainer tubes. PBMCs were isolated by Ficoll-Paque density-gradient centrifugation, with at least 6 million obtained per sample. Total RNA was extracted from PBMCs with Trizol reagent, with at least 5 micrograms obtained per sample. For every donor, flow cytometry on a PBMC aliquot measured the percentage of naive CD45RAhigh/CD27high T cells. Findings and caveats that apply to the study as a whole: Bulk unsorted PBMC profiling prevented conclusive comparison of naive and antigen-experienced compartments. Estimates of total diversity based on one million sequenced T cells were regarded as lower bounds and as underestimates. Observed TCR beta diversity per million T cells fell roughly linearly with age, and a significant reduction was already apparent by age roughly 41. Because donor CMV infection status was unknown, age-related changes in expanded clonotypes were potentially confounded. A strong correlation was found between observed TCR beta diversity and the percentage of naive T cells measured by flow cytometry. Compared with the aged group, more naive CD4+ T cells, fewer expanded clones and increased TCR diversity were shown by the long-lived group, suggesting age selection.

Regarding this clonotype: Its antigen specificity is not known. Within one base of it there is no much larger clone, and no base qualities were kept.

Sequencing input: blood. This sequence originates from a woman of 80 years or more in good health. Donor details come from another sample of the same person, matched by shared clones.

The nucleotide sequence reads as follows: TGTGCCAGCAGCCATATGTCCCCGAGCTATGGCTACACCTTC. Its protein is CASSHMSPSYGYTF. Here the chain combines TRBV3-1 and TRBJ1-2; the D gene is not confidently resolved. The germline V gene (reference sequence) supplies CDR1 LGHDT and CDR2 YNNKEL. Taken from cysteine to phenylalanine, the CDR3 has 14 residues. This entry keeps only the CDR3 DNA: 42 bases, framed from base 1. Between the V and J ends, shortened by 3 bases and 4 bases respectively, the junction contains 12 bases.